This is a list of T cell receptor beta chains from one sample in a study of control samples from healthy donors and cancer patients. Some clones are missing from TCRdb's copy, which holds only in-frame ones; the method was immunoSEQ multiplex PCR. The table records some 120,000 clones, approximately 91% of them present only once. The sequencing input was blood. The receptors derive from a young woman in good health. Each CDR3 is given without its conserved first and last residue. Only part of the rows carry a size: once, few, many, or a class if the clone is expanded.

clone_size j_call v_call cdr3_aa
- TRBJ2-2 TRBV9 ASSAPTSGRTGELF
- TRBJ2-2 TRBV19 ASTPRANTGELF
- TRBJ1-2 TRBV27 ASSTMDRGAVRANYGYT
once TRBJ1-5 TRBV28 ASSFETHQPQH
- TRBJ1-3 TRBV2 ASSVRKSGNTIY
- TRBJ2-3 TRBV2 ASMGLAVTDTQY
- TRBJ1-2 TRBV7-2 ASSLALDRRTNYGYT
- TRBJ2-3 TRBV4-3 ASSQGPGFVGTDTQY
- TRBJ1-5 TRBV7-2 ASSSGPRTGGATQH
- TRBJ2-1 TRBV18 ASSRDSGGPYNEQF
- TRBJ2-1 TRBV20-1 SASPPVGYNEQF
- TRBJ1-3 TRBV18 ASSPQASGNTIY
once TRBJ2-1 TRBV29-1 SDPRGTNEQF
- TRBJ2-3 TRBV7-6 ASTMGGGTDTQY
- TRBJ2-2 TRBV28 ASSPLRGGKFAGELF
- TRBJ1-2 TRBV7-9 ASSYRGLGYT
- TRBJ1-5 TRBV28 ASSLVGSGPQH
- TRBJ2-1 TRBV7-8 ASSPVGGSYNEQF
- TRBJ2-3 TRBV4-1 ASSQVGTGTQY
- TRBJ2-2 TRBV30 ACPRPGTGNTGELF
- TRBJ1-2 TRBV10-3 AISEAALYGYT
- TRBJ1-5 TRBV24-1 ATSDGGVNQPQH
- TRBJ2-3 TRBV7-8 ASSLAAHRGLTDTQY
- TRBJ1-2 TRBV28 ASTGGGIIYGYT
- TRBJ2-3 TRBV7-2 ASSLDPLAGGWGDTQY
- TRBJ1-5 TRBV30 AWSRDTLGQPQH
- TRBJ2-3 TRBV4-3 ASSQDPVAGASTDTQY
- TRBJ2-7 TRBV20-1 SASFPNRAYEQY
- TRBJ2-2 TRBV19 ASSTGLLTGELF
few TRBJ2-2 TRBV25-1 ASRLNTGELF
- TRBJ2-1 TRBV4-1 ASSQGRVNSYNEQF
- TRBJ1-5 TRBV18 ASSPDVGQPQH
- TRBJ2-1 TRBV3-1/TRBV3-2 ASSLDLAGAAYNEQF
- TRBJ1-5 TRBV10-1 ASSERLAGTGLNQPQH
- TRBJ2-2 TRBV28 ASRISGPGELF
- TRBJ2-7 TRBV6-6 ASSPGVGSYEQY
- TRBJ1-4 TRBV3-1/TRBV3-2 ASSQNDGGQGAGEKLF
once TRBJ2-1 TRBV18 ASSPINIGEEQF
- TRBJ1-2 TRBV29-1 SVLPELQEGSNYGYT
- TRBJ2-5 TRBV9 ASSAGGETQY
- TRBJ2-3 TRBV4-3 ASSQGRGADTQY
- TRBJ2-3 TRBV24-1 ATSDWDTQY
- TRBJ2-7 TRBV15 ATSREHRGPYEQY
- TRBJ2-7 TRBV7-2 ASSSSLNAYEQY
- TRBJ1-1 TRBV3-1/TRBV3-2 ASSSSPRVRNTEAF
many TRBJ2-2 TRBV4-3 ASSQELGGRTGELF
- TRBJ1-1 TRBV6-5 ASSYGSKNTEAF
- TRBJ1-1 TRBV24-1 ATSDTNRAEAF
- TRBJ1-1 TRBV2 ASTMTGGVTEAF
- TRBJ2-1 TRBV15 ATSTRSGLRNEQF
few TRBJ2-1 TRBV28 ASSFESSYNEQF
- TRBJ1-1 TRBV7-3 ASSRVLNTEAF
- TRBJ2-3 TRBV28 ASSPGQGSLDTQY
- TRBJ1-3 TRBV9 ASSVESDGNTIY
- TRBJ2-2 TRBV5-1 ASSFGTGQGGELF
- TRBJ1-2 TRBV6-5 ASSYFPGVGYT
few TRBJ1-5 TRBV18 ASSRTAGQPQH
- TRBJ2-2 TRBV19 ASSIQDANTGELF
- TRBJ2-5 TRBV14 ASSQGGLAGARETQY
- TRBJ1-2 TRBV19 ASQLTGNTNYGYT